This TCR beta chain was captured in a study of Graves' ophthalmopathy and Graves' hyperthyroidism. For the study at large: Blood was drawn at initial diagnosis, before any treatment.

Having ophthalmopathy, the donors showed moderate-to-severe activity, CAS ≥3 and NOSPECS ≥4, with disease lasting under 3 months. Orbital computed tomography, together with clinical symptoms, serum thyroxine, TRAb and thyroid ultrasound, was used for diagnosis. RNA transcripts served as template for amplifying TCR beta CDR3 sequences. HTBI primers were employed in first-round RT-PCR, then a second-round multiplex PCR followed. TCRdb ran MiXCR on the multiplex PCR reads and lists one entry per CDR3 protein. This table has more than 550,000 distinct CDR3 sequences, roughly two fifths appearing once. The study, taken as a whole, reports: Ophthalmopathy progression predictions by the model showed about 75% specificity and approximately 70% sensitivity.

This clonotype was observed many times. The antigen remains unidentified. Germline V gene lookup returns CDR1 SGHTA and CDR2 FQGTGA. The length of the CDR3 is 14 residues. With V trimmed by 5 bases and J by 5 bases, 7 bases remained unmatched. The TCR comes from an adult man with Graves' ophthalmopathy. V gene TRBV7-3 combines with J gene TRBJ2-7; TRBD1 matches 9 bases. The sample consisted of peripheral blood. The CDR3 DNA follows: TGTGCCAGCAGCCCCCTCGGGGACAGGGACGAGCAGTACTTC. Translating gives CASSPLGDRDEQYF. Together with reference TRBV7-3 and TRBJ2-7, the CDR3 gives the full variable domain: GAGVSQTPSNKVTEKGKYVELRCDPISGHTALYWYRQSLGQGPEFLIYFQGTGAADDSGLPNDRFFAVRPEGSVSTLKIQRTERGDSAVYLCASSPLGDRDEQYFGPGTRLTVT.